This TCR beta chain was recovered during a study of blood T cell repertoires in COVID-19. Looking at the study overall: Whether acute or convalescent, the COVID-19 samples came from the United States, Italy and Spain. PBMCs, B-cell-depleted T cells, or T cells were the source of the cDNA or gDNA that made up the material.

There are a few counts of this clone. Clones were sequenced by immunoSEQ multiplex PCR, and TCRdb holds only the in-frame ones, with some missing. The sample contains more than 100,000 clones, over 75% of which appear only once. Germline CDR1 is MNHEY and CDR2 is SVGAGI. After removal of 5 bases from V and 6 bases from J, the junction contained 9 bases not matched to a gene. CDR3 size: 14 residues. The sample consisted of peripheral blood. This chain joins TRBV6-5 and TRBJ1-2; 7 nucleotides line up with TRBD1. This clonotype was sampled from a human donor in a cohort sampled during active or convalescent COVID-19. The CDR3 sequence is CASSPLQGWDGYTF. The CDR3 DNA reads TGTGCCAGCAGTCCGCTACAGGGGTGGGATGGCTACACCTTC.